This T cell receptor (beta chain) was sequenced for a study of beta chain features in type 1 diabetes. Investigators reverse transcribed all isolated RNA, so they sequenced expressed TCRB transcripts. Libraries were prepared by immunoSEQ multiplex PCR; TCRdb keeps only in-frame clonotypes and omits some of them. The sample comprises hundreds of thousands of clones, around 15% of which are singletons, and more than 0.08% rests with the top ten. The length of the CDR3 is 14 residues. Germline assignment: CDR1 ENHRY and CDR2 SYGVKD. The V gene end was trimmed by 8 bases and the J gene end by 6 bases; junction bases not matched to a gene: 11.

The origin of this receptor is a man between 18 and 35 years old in good health. V gene TRBV10-3 combines with J gene TRBJ2-7, with TRBD2 matching over 9 bases. The sequencing sample was made of naive CD4+ T cells from blood. CDR3 DNA sequence: TGTGCCATCTCACGGATGCGGGAGGGCCTCGAGCAGTACTTC. It translates to CAISRMREGLEQYF.